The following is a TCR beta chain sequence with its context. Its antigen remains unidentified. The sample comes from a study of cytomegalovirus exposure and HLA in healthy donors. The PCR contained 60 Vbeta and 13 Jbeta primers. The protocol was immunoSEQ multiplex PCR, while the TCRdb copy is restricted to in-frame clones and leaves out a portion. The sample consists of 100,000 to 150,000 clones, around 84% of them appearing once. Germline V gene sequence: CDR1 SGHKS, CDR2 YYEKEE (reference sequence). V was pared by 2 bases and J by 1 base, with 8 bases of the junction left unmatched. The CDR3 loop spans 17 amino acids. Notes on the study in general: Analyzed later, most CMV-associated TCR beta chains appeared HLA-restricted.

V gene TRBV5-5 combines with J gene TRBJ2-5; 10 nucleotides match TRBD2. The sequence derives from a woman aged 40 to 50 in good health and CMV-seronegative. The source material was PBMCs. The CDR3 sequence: CASSLDITSGIQETQYF. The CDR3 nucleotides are TGTGCCAGCAGCTTAGATATAACTAGCGGGATCCAAGAGACCCAGTACTTC.